This T cell receptor beta chain was profiled in a study of cytomegalovirus exposure and HLA in healthy donors (dated by TCRdb to about 2017). Some background on the complete study: According to a later analysis, the roughly 130 validation repertoires were produced on the same platform as the 666 repertoires of the first cohort. The study aimed to test whether cataloging public T cell receptors could reveal signatures of past pathogen exposure. A separate validation cohort of roughly 130 different subjects was used in addition to the roughly 700-subject first cohort. The study combined high-throughput TCR immunosequencing, statistical association of individual TCRs with disease status, and machine learning to predict cytomegalovirus infection status.

Library creation used the immunoSEQ multiplex PCR assay. As for the original processing: To diagnose cytomegalovirus status from the catalog of TCR beta chain sequences, a statistical classification framework was built. As stored in TCRdb, this immuneACCESS dataset retains in-frame rearrangements with V and J assigned. A fraction of the clones does not appear; measured against another copy, unresolved V genes explain less than half of the discrepancy, and the remainder lacks a known reason. V, J and clone size are those of that table, while D and trimming were read from the DNA. The sample yields more than 300,000 clones; 70% to 90% were counted once. Of the sample, around 0.84% is held by the ten largest clones. Study-wide findings and limitations: All 130 or so repertoires were used to score co-occurrence in the validation cohort in a later analysis, because that analysis had no HLA typing for the cohort. Subsequent analysis determined that TCRs grouped into clusters in the first cohort also showed a tendency toward co-occurrence across the 120 or so validation repertoires, and about 93% of cluster scores exceeded 0. A few of the identified cytomegalovirus-associated TCR beta chains were confirmed in vitro to be specific for cytomegalovirus antigens. A total of 150 to 200 TCR beta chains were listed by the study as associated with cytomegalovirus. The authors suggested that the approach could potentially be generalized to other disease states and immunological phenotypes. The classifier was reported to diagnose cytomegalovirus status with high specificity and sensitivity in both the original and validation cohorts. While some public TCRs were present in many individuals, most TCR sequences turned up only very rarely across donors.

Donors formed part of the validation cohort, which comprised 120 subjects and was distinct from the first cohort of under 800 subjects. This clone was recorded many times. The target of this receptor is not known. Base qualities are not provided; no much larger clone lies one nucleotide away. This specimen includes other DNA sequences encoding the same CDR3. This TCR came from a woman between 18 and 29 years old in good health and CMV-seronegative. The sequencing sample was made of PBMCs.

CDR3 loop: CASSSRTGNTEAFF. The DNA sequence is as follows: TGTGCCAGCAGTTCCAGGACAGGGAACACTGAAGCTTTCTTT. The chain is encoded by TRBV6-5 joined to TRBJ1-1, and 7 junctional nucleotides match TRBD1. V is pruned by 4 bases and J by 1 base, leaving 3 bases of the junction without a gene match. From cysteine to phenylalanine, the CDR3 is 14 amino acids long. Only CDR3 DNA is held: 42 bases, read in frame from base 1. According to the germline V gene, CDR1 reads MNHEY and CDR2 reads SVGAGI.